The 16 T cell receptor beta chains presented below share a single source sample, sequenced in a study of blood T cell repertoires in COVID-19. Data came from immunoSEQ multiplex PCR; TCRdb stores just in-frame clones and leaves some out. The profile shows about 310,000 clones, roughly 89% of them singletons. Material for sequencing was PBMCs or T cells enriched from blood (not recorded which). Receptors were obtained from a man between 60 and 75 years old who had recovered from COVID-19.

The V and J genes are TRBV4-2 and TRBJ2-3; D unclear. The CDR3 loop spans 14 amino acids. Per germline, CDR1 LGHNA and CDR2 YNFKEQ. V dropped 1 base and J dropped 7 bases, with 12 bases sitting between them. CDR3 DNA sequence: TGTGCCAGCAGCCAAGCGAGCGAGGCCCATACGCAGTATTTT. Its translation: CASSQASEAHTQYF.

On this clone itself: The CDR3 end shows no conserved phenylalanine or tryptophan, and so a read error is likely. V is TRBV7-2 and J is TRBJ1-5; D is perhaps TRBD1 (6 bases). The CDR3 is 16 residues long. The V and J ends lost 2 bases and 7 bases respectively, with 18 bases between them. Per germline, CDR1 SGHTA and CDR2 FQGNSA. The CDR3 sequence: CASSLFPGQGIQPQHL. The CDR3 DNA reads TGTGCCAGCAGCTTATTCCCCGGGCAGGGGATCCAGCCCCAGCATCTT.

The chain uses TRBV28 and TRBJ2-2; TRBD2 matches at 7 bases. This CDR3 is 16 amino acids long. After removal of 2 bases from V and 1 base from J, the junction contained 4 bases not matched to a gene. Germline CDR1 and CDR2: MDHEN and SYDVKM. The CDR3 loop reads CASSLAAGLNTGELFF. The CDR3 region has the DNA TGTGCCAGCAGTTTAGCAGCGGGATTGAACACCGGGGAGCTGTTTTTT. Full variable domain (rest looked up from reference TRBV28 and TRBJ2-2): DVKVTQSSRYLVKRTGEKVFLECVQDMDHENMFWYRQDPGLGLRLIYFSYDVKMKEKGDIPEGYSVSREKKERFSLILESASTNQTSMYLCASSLAAGLNTGELFFGEGSRLTVL.

The chain links TRBV2 to TRBJ2-1; no definite D call. This CDR3 region has 10 residues. Trimming pared 6 bases from V and 7 bases from J, leaving 4 bases between. Per the germline V gene, CDR1 is SNHLY and CDR2 is FYNNEI. The CDR3 bases are TGTGCCAGCAGCGGTAATGAGCAGTTCTTC. This gives the protein CASSGNEQFF.

The rearrangement links TRBV18 to TRBJ2-7, with 8 positions matching TRBD1. In germline, CDR1 is KGHSH, CDR2 LQKENI. The CDR3 loop spans 14 amino acids. The trim removed 2 bases at V and 5 bases at J, leaving 5 bases unmatched. In DNA, the CDR3 is TGTGCCAGCTCACCAAGGCCAGGGGGCGACGAGCAGTACTTC. This codes for CASSPRPGGDEQYF.

The chain combines TRBV6-1 with TRBJ1-5, with 11 bases lining up with TRBD1. The CDR3 consists of 17 residues. The junction had 8 bases not matched to a gene; V was cut back by 2 bases and J by 5 bases. Germline loops: CDR1 MNHNS, CDR2 SASEGT. CDR3 nucleotide sequence: TGTGCCAGCAGTGAATACGGGACAGGGGGGAGCCATCAGCCCCAGCATTTT. Protein sequence: CASSEYGTGGSHQPQHF.

This chain uses TRBV7-2 with TRBJ2-2; D is possibly TRBD2 (6 bases). Looked up from germline, CDR1 is SGHTA and CDR2 is FQGNSA. The CDR3 totals 16 residues. The ends were cut back, 6 bases at V and 2 bases at J, with 16 bases in the middle. CDR3 sequence reads: CASSNSGTRNTGELFF. DNA of the CDR3: TGTGCCAGCAGTAATTCCGGGACTCGAAACACCGGGGAGCTGTTTTTT.

The chain is built from TRBV28 and TRBJ1-1, with D possibly matching TRBD1 (5 bases). CDR3 length: 14 amino acids. V lost 6 bases and J 0 bases, leaving 11 bases between the germline ends. Germline loops: CDR1 MDHEN, CDR2 SYDVKM. CDR3 coding DNA: TGTGCCAGCAGGTCGGCGGACATGAACACTGAAGCTTTCTTT. The encoded protein is CASRSADMNTEAFF.

J is TRBJ1-2 and V is TRBV11-2; 7 positions match TRBD1. Germline V gene data show CDR1 as SGHAT and CDR2 as FQNNGV. The V gene end was trimmed by 6 bases and the J gene end by 8 bases; junction bases not matched to a gene: 9. The CDR3 sequence is 13 residues long. The CDR3 is CASRQTGEVGYTF. The CDR3, as DNA: TGTGCCAGCAGGCAAACAGGGGAAGTGGGCTACACCTTC.

Here the CDR3 DNA reads TGCAGTGGGGGGACTAGCGTTTACAATGAGCAGTTCTTC. Amino acids: CSGGTSVYNEQFF. This chain connects TRBV29-1 to TRBJ2-1, with TRBD2 matching 10 bases. Germline-derived CDR1 and CDR2 are SQVTM and ANQGSEA. The CDR3 loop spans 13 amino acids.

The chain uses TRBV19 and TRBJ2-1, with D perhaps matching TRBD1 (6 bases). CDR1 and CDR2 from the germline V gene are LNHDA and SQIVND (reference sequence). V was shortened by 4 bases and J by 2 bases, with 12 bases between the two germline ends. The CDR3 totals 15 residues. The CDR3 DNA follows: TGTGCCAGTAGTACCCCGGGACAAACCTACAATGAGCAGTTCTTC. Translation gives CASSTPGQTYNEQFF.

This clone was recorded only once. CDR3 nucleotides: TGCGCCAGCAGCGCTGGACTAGCGGGTACCTACGAGCAGTACTTC. Translating gives CASSAGLAGTYEQYF. J is TRBJ2-7 and V is TRBV5-1; 11 bases agree with TRBD2. The CDR3 loop spans 15 amino acids. CDR1 is SGHRS and CDR2 is YFSETQ in the germline V gene. V was pared by 4 bases and J by 2 bases, with 5 bases of the junction left unmatched.

In the case of this clone: At the DNA level, this CDR3 is encoded by other sequences in the same sample as well. DNA for the CDR3: TGTGCCAGCAGCTTATCCGGAAACACCATATATTTT. Encoded protein: CASSLSGNTIYF. The chain has TRBV9 and TRBJ1-3; D gene unclear. This CDR3 region has 12 residues. V was clipped by 4 bases and J by 4 bases, with 6 bases between them. Looked up from germline, CDR1 is SGDLS and CDR2 is YYNGEE.

This sequence joins TRBV5-6 and TRBJ1-2, with 8 bases that match TRBD1. Trimming removed 0 bases from V and 4 bases from J; junction bases left unmatched: 5. CDR3 length: 15 residues. The germline V gene encodes CDR1 SGHDT and CDR2 YYEEEE. CDR3 in amino acids: CASSLEGQARYGYTF. In nucleotides, the CDR3 is TGTGCCAGCAGCTTGGAGGGACAGGCTCGCTATGGCTACACCTTC.

The rearrangement links TRBV5-6 to TRBJ1-5; no clear D gene. Trimming stripped 1 base from V and 9 bases from J, with 11 bases between. The V gene's germline CDR1 is SGHDT and CDR2 YYEEEE. The CDR3 has 13 residues. The CDR3 is CASSLSGSGPQHF. DNA for the CDR3: TGTGCCAGCAGCTTGTCGGGTTCGGGGCCCCAGCATTTT.

The chain joins TRBV2 to TRBJ2-3, with 9 bases fitting TRBD1. Germline CDR1 reads SNHLY; CDR2 reads FYNNEI. The CDR3 is 14 amino acids. J was trimmed by 1 base and V by 4 bases; bases with no gene match: 0. The CDR3 spells CASSGTGGTDTQYF. The CDR3 region has the DNA TGTGCCAGCAGTGGGACAGGGGGCACAGATACGCAGTATTTT.